This T cell receptor beta chain emerged from a study of T cells in Graves' hyperthyroidism and ophthalmopathy. Findings of the study overall: Most clonotypes expanded in the thyroid (above 0.001) were also present in blood.

This clonotype was seen many times. Its specificity is unknown. RNA transcripts yielded amplified TCR beta CDR3 regions. A set of HTBI primers served as the primers for a first-round RT-PCR of the TCR CDR3. TCRdb used MiXCR to reprocess the multiplex PCR reads, holding one entry per CDR3 protein. The sample includes 340,000 or so distinct CDR3 sequences, roughly a fifth of them seen just once. The patients, who ranged from 18 to 65 in age, presented with newly diagnosed hyperthyroidism lasting under 2 months. Not enrolled were patients with uncontrolled infection, other autoimmune disease, pregnancy or lactation. The CDR3 totals 13 residues. The germline gives CDR1 DFQATT, CDR2 SNEGSKA (reference sequence). Trimming pared 6 bases from V and 1 base from J, leaving 12 bases between.

Specimen: blood. The sequence was collected from a woman between 45 and 65 years old with Graves' hyperthyroidism. This chain links TRBV20-1 with TRBJ1-1; unclear D gene. CDR3 bases: TGCAGTGCGGCCGGGATCCCGAACACTGAAGCTTTCTTT. It is translated as CSAAGIPNTEAFF.